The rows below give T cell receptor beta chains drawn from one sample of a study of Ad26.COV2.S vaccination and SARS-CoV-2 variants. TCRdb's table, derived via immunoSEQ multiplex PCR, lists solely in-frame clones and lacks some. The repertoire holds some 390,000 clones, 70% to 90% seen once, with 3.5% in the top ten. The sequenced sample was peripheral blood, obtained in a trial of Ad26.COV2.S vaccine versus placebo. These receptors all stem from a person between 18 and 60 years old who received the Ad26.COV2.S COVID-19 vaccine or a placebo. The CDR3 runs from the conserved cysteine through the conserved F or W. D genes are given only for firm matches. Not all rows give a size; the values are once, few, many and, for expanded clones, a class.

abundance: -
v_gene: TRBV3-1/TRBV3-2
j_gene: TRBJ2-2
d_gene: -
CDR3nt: TGTGCCAGCAGCCCATGGGTGGGGGGCCTTAACACCGGGGAGCTGTTTTTT
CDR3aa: CASSPWVGGLNTGELFF

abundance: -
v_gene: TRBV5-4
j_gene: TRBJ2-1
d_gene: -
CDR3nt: TGTGCCAGCAGCCTACATCGTGAGCAGTTCTTC
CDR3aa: CASSLHREQFF

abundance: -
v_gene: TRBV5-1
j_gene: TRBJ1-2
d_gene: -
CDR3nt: TGCGCCAGCAGCTTGGAGGGCAGAATCTATGGCTACACCTTC
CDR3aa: CASSLEGRIYGYTF

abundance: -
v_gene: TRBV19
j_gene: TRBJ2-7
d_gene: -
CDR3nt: TGTGCCAGTAGTAGTCTGTTTGCCAACTCCTACGAGCAGTACTTC
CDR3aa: CASSSLFANSYEQYF

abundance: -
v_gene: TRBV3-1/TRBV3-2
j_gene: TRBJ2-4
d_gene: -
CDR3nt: TGTGCCAGCAGCCACTCGGTATACTATGGGCTAGCCAAAAACATTCAGTACTTC
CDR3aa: CASSHSVYYGLAKNIQYF

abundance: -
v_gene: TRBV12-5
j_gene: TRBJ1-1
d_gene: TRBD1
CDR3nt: TGTGCTAGTGGTTTGGGGACAGGGGGCTGGAGCACTGAAGCTTTCTTT
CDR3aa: CASGLGTGGWSTEAFF

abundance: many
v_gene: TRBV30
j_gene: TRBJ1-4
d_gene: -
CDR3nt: TGTGCCTGGAGTCCAACCAGGGTCAGCGGAAAACTGTTTTTT
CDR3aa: CAWSPTRVSGKLFF

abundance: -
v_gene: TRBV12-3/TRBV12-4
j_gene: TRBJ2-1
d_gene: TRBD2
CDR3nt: TGTGCCAGCAGCCGTAGCGGGGGCCATGAGCAGTTCTTC
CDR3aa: CASSRSGGHEQFF

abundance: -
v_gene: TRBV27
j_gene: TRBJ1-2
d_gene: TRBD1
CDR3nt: TGTGCCAGCAGTCGGGACAGGGCGGTCGGTAGCTACACCTTC
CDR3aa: CASSRDRAVGSYTF

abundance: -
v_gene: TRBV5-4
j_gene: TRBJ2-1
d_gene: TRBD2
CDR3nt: TGTGCCAGCAGCTTGGGGGCTAGCGGGGCCTACAATGAGCAGTTCTTC
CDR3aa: CASSLGASGAYNEQFF

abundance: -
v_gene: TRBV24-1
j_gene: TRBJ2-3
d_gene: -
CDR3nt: TGTGCCACCAGTGATCTCGATACGCAGTATTTT
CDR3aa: CATSDLDTQYF

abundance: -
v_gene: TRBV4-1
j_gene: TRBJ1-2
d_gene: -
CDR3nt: TGCGCCAGCAGCCAAGATCCAGGGAGAAACTATGGCTACACCTTC
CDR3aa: CASSQDPGRNYGYTF

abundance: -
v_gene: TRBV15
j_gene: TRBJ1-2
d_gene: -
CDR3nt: TGTGCCACCAGCGGCCCATCGGACGGGCTGGGCTACACCTTC
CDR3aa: CATSGPSDGLGYTF

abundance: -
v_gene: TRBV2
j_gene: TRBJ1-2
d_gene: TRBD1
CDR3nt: TGTGCCAGCAAGATGACAGGGAGTGGGTATGGCTACACCTTC
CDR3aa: CASKMTGSGYGYTF

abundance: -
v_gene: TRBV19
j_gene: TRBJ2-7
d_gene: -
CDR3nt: TGTGCCAGTAAGTCGCCAGTCCGTTTGGAGCAGTACTTC
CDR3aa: CASKSPVRLEQYF

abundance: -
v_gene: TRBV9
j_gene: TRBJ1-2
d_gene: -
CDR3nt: TGTGCCAGCAGCGTATCCTCGGGGACCGGGTTTGGCTACACCTTC
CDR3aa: CASSVSSGTGFGYTF

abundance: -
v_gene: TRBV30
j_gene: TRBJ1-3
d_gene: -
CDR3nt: TGTGCCTGGGCCCCCGGGACGGGTCGCTCTGGAAACACCATATATTTT
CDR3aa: CAWAPGTGRSGNTIYF

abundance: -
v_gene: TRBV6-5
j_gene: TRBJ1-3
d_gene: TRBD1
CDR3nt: TGTGCCAGCAGTCAGGGGGCAGGAAACACCATATATTTT
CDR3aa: CASSQGAGNTIYF

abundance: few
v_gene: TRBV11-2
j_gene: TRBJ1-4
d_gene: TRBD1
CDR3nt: TGTGCCAGCAGCTTCGGGACAGGGAATGAAAAACTGTTTTTT
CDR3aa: CASSFGTGNEKLFF

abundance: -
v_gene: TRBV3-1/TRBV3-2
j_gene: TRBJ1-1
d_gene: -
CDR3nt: TGTGCCAGTGGGGGGAACACTGAAGCTTTCTTT
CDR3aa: CASGGNTEAFF

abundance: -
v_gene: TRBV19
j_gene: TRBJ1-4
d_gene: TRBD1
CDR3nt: TGTGCCAGTACACAAGGACAGGGACCTAATGAAAAACTGTTTTTT
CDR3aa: CASTQGQGPNEKLFF

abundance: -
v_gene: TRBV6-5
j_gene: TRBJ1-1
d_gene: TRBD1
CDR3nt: TGTGCCAGCAGAGCCGGACAGGAGAACACTGAAGCTTTCTTT
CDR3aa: CASRAGQENTEAFF

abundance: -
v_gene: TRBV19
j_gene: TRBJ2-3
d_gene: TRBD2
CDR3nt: TGTGCCAGTAGTCGGACTAGCGGGGGCTACGACACAGATACGCAGTATTTT
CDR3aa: CASSRTSGGYDTDTQYF

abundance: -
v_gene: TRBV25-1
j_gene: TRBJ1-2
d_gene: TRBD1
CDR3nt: TGTGCCAGCAGCTCCCTCACACGGCAGGGGGCGGAAGGCTACACCTTC
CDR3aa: CASSSLTRQGAEGYTF

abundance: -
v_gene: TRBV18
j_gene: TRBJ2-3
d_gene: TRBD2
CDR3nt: TGTGCCAGCTCACCACCCGTAAGCGGGGGCACAGATACGCAGTATTTT
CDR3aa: CASSPPVSGGTDTQYF